The sequence of this T cell receptor beta chain was determined in a study of molecular identifiers for immune sequencing clone quantification. Study outcomes and limitations: Detectable among about a million naive cells, according to reports, was Jurkat TCR RNA spiked in from one cell. Clones above 20 RNA copies contained over 99% of effector molecules but under 1% of naive ones. Identical TCR molecules can share a barcode, and this sharing could underestimate highly expanded clone sizes.

CDR3 length: 15 residues. With 3 bases clipped from V and 5 bases from J, the junction kept 1 base outside the gene matches. Looked up from germline, CDR1 is SGHTA and CDR2 is FQGNSA. TCRdb analysed the PCR reads with MiXCR anew, one entry per CDR3 protein. The repertoire holds about 630,000 distinct CDR3 sequences, with over 25% as singletons. As regards this clonotype: Antigen: not known.

Sequencing was performed on naive CD8+ T cells from blood, with Jurkat cell RNA spiked in. Subset meaning: FACS-sorted CD8+CD4-CCR7+CD45RA+ naive T cells. V usage is TRBV7-2 and J usage is TRBJ2-5; TRBD2 matches at 15 bases. The source is a human donor in good health. Some libraries in this study had Jurkat cell RNA spiked in. As DNA, the CDR3 is TGTGCCAGCAGCTTTGGGACTAGCGGGGGGGAGACCCAGTACTTC. Amino acid sequence: CASSFGTSGGETQYF.